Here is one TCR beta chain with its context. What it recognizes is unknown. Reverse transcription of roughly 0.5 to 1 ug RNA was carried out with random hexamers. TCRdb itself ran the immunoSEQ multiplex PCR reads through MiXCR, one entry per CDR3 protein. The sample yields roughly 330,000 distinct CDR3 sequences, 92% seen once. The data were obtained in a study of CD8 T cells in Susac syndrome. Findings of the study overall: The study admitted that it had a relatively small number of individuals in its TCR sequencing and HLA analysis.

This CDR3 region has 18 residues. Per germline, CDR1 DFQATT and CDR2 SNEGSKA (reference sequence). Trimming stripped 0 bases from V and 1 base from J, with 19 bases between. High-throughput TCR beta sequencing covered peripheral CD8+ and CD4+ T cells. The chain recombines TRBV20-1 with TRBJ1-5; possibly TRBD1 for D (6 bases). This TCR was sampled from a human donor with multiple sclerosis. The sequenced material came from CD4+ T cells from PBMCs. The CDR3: CSARDGQNGLGSNQPQHF. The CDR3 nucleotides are TGCAGTGCTAGAGATGGACAGAATGGTCTTGGAAGCAATCAGCCCCAGCATTTT.